The 9 T cell receptor beta chains in this list originate from one sample, sequenced in a study of human thymus T cells. TCRdb's table, derived via immunoSEQ multiplex PCR, lists solely in-frame clones and lacks some. Of some 46,000 clones in the sample, over 90% were seen once. The sample taken for sequencing was blood. The receptors shown here come from a girl less than two years old with a congenital heart defect but otherwise immunologically healthy.

The CDR3 here is CASSFGSGTETQYF. DNA of the CDR3: TGTGCCAGCAGCTTCGGTAGCGGGACAGAGACCCAGTACTTC. The J gene is TRBJ2-5, the V gene TRBV7-9; 8 bases align to TRBD2. Germline CDR1 SEHNR, CDR2 FQNEAQ (reference sequence). Trimming took 3 bases from V and 4 from J; bases not matched to a gene: 4. The CDR3 extends over 14 amino acids.

V and J are TRBV2 and TRBJ1-2, with TRBD1 matching over 12 bases. Per the germline V gene, CDR1 is SNHLY and CDR2 is FYNNEI. The trim removed 8 bases at V and 7 bases at J, leaving 8 bases unmatched. The CDR3 extends over 14 amino acids. CDR3 bases: TGTGCCAGCGAGAAGGGACAGGGGGCTGCTGGCTACACCTTC. It translates to CASEKGQGAAGYTF.

The J gene is TRBJ2-3, the V gene TRBV28; D not certain. Trimming took off 4 bases at V and 3 bases at J, with 14 bases between the two ends. The CDR3 has 15 residues. In germline, CDR1 is MDHEN, CDR2 SYDVKM. The CDR3 DNA reads TGTGCCAGCAGTTCCGGGCCTTCTCCAACAGATACGCAGTATTTT. It codes for CASSSGPSPTDTQYF.

The chain has TRBV25-1 and TRBJ2-1, with 10 bases matching TRBD2. The CDR3 runs to 16 residues. CDR1 and CDR2 from the germline V gene are MGHDK and SYGVNS. V was pared by 3 bases and J by 9 bases, with 11 bases of the junction left unmatched. The DNA for the CDR3 is TGTGCCAGCAGTGACAGGGGGAGCGGGAGGGGCGGTGAGCAGTTCTTC. This codes for CASSDRGSGRGGEQFF.

This chain connects TRBV28 to TRBJ1-5, with 9 bases identical to TRBD1. V shed 5 bases and J 6 bases; nucleotides not matched to a gene: 14. The germline CDR1 and CDR2 sequences are MDHEN and SYDVKM. The CDR3 has 17 residues. The CDR3 nucleotides are TGTGCCAGCAGTCCCCCGGCGGGACAGGGAAGGTCTCAGCCCCAGCATTTT. Amino acids: CASSPPAGQGRSQPQHF.

This rearrangement joins TRBV14 to TRBJ2-5; D is undetermined. V was shortened by 0 bases and J by 4 bases, with 6 bases between the two germline ends. CDR3 size: 13 residues. Germline V gives CDR1 SGHDN, CDR2 FVKESK. The DNA of the CDR3 is TGTGCCAGCAGCCAAGACATCATAGAGACCCAGTACTTC. This sequence encodes CASSQDIIETQYF.

This chain uses TRBV19 with TRBJ2-1, with D unresolved. The CDR3 consists of 16 residues. Trimming shortened V by 5 bases and J by 3 bases, and 17 bases separated the two germline ends. CDR1 LNHDA and CDR2 SQIVND come from the germline V gene (reference sequence). CDR3 protein: CASSPRLSSLYNEQFF. The CDR3 DNA reads TGTGCCAGTAGTCCCAGACTCTCTTCCCTCTACAATGAGCAGTTCTTC.

The CDR3 nucleotides are TGTGCCAGCAGTACCTTTTACCCAGAGCAGTACTTC. Translating gives CASSTFYPEQYF. The chain joins TRBV5-5 to TRBJ2-7; D gene uncertain. The CDR3 is 12 residues long. From germline, CDR1 is SGHKS and CDR2 YYEKEE (reference sequence). Trimming cost V 5 bases and J 7 bases, with 13 bases left between them.

The rearrangement links TRBV4-1 to TRBJ2-1; D is perhaps TRBD1 or TRBD2 (5 bases each). Trimming pared 6 bases from V and 9 bases from J, leaving 18 bases between. The CDR3 totals 14 residues. Germline-derived CDR1 and CDR2 are MGHRA and YSYEKL. The CDR3 region is CASRRGDFGTEQFF. Here the CDR3 DNA reads TGCGCCAGCAGGAGGGGAGATTTTGGGACTGAGCAGTTCTTC.